The 23 T cell receptor beta chains below were found in one sample sequenced in a study of shared clonotypes between healthy human individuals. The repertoire was sequenced with immunoSEQ multiplex PCR; TCRdb's copy has only in-frame clones and lacks some. The repertoire includes around 2.1 million clones, approximately 94% of them detected once, and more than 1.5% sits in the top ten. Only CD45RO-negative cells positively selected for CCR7 counted as naive CD8 cells, so terminally differentiated effector memory CD45RA+ cells were excluded. Sample: naive CD8+ T cells from PBMCs. The receptor source for this set is a man between 18 and 29 years old in good health. Some clones in this sample may be carry-over from other donors' samples.

This rearrangement joins TRBV30 to TRBJ2-1; 16 bases align to TRBD2. CDR3 length equals 16 residues. V lost 2 bases to trimming and J lost 9 bases; unmatched junction nucleotides: 7. Germline CDR1 and CDR2: GTSNPN and SVGIG (reference sequence). For the CDR3, the DNA is TGTGCCTGGAGTCCTCCGGGACTAGCGGGAGGGCCTGAGCAGTTCTTC. Amino acid sequence: CAWSPPGLAGGPEQFF.

The rearrangement links TRBV15 to TRBJ1-4; D unclear. The CDR3 loop spans 16 amino acids. V lost 2 bases, J lost 3 bases, and 13 bases lay in between. Germline CDR1 LNHNV, CDR2 YYDKDF (reference sequence). CDR3 amino acids: CATSRWERTANEKLFF. For the CDR3, the DNA is TGTGCCACCAGCAGATGGGAAAGGACCGCTAATGAAAAACTGTTTTTT.

The chain is built from TRBV27 and TRBJ2-3; 8 bases are a match to TRBD1. V was pared by 7 bases and J by 8 bases, with 14 bases of the junction left unmatched. The CDR3 has 15 residues. Germline CDR1 reads MNHEY; CDR2 reads SMNVEV (reference sequence). The CDR3 loop is CASNPRTGSVPTQYF. In DNA, the CDR3 is TGTGCCAGCAACCCCCGGACAGGGAGCGTCCCTACGCAGTATTTT.

The J gene is TRBJ2-2, the V gene TRBV7-2; D is possibly TRBD2 (5 bases). CDR3 size: 16 residues. Trimming pared 5 bases from V and 5 bases from J, leaving 18 bases between. CDR1 is SGHTA, CDR2 FQGNSA, per germline. The CDR3 DNA reads TGTGCCAGCAGCCACAACTGGCCCCCGGGGACCGGGGAGCTGTTTTTT. Translated, it gives CASSHNWPPGTGELFF.

The chain couples TRBV5-8 to TRBJ1-5; D is possibly TRBD1 (6 bases). The V end lost 1 base, the J end lost 0 bases, and 14 bases lay between the germline ends. The CDR3 contains 17 residues. Germline assignment: CDR1 SGHTS and CDR2 YDEGEE. CDR3 residues: CASSLRTAKYSNQPQHF. CDR3 bases: TGTGCCAGCAGCTTGAGGACAGCTAAATATAGCAATCAGCCCCAGCATTTT. The whole variable domain, filled in from reference TRBV5-8 and TRBJ1-5, reads EAGVTQSPTHLIKTRGQQATLRCSPISGHTSVYWYQQALGLGLQFLLWYDEGEERNRGNFPPRFSGRQFPNYSSELNVNALELEDSALYLCASSLRTAKYSNQPQHFGDGTRLSIL.

The J gene is TRBJ2-3, the V gene TRBV5-4; D perhaps matches TRBD2 (5 bases). From germline, CDR1 is SGHNT and CDR2 YYREEE (reference sequence). The CDR3 runs 16 residues. V lost 1 base and J 0 bases, leaving 12 bases between the germline ends. CDR3 sequence: CASSLRLAHSTDTQYF. The CDR3, as DNA: TGTGCCAGCAGCTTGAGGCTAGCTCACAGCACAGATACGCAGTATTTT.

The CDR3 spells CASSAEQGREKLFF. For the CDR3, the DNA is TGTGCCAGCAGCGCAGAACAGGGTCGGGAAAAACTGTTTTTT. The chain employs TRBV9 and TRBJ1-4; the D gene is possibly TRBD1 (6 bases). Per germline, CDR1 SGDLS and CDR2 YYNGEE. This CDR3 region has 14 residues. Trimming pared 3 bases from V and 8 bases from J, leaving 14 bases between.

The chain is built from TRBV2 and TRBJ1-1, with TRBD1 identical over 9 bases. The germline V gene encodes CDR1 SNHLY and CDR2 FYNNEI. With V trimmed by 8 bases and J by 0 bases, 16 bases remained unmatched. This CDR3 has 18 residues. The CDR3 reads CASSMNRGLIVLNTEAFF. CDR3 nucleotides: TGTGCCAGCTCGATGAACAGGGGGCTTATTGTATTGAACACTGAAGCTTTCTTT.

CDR3 nucleotides: TGTGCCAGCAGCCTGACAGGGCTTAGCTCTGGGGCCAACGTCCTGACTTTC. The encoded protein is CASSLTGLSSGANVLTF. The V call is TRBV9, the J call TRBJ2-6, with 7 nucleotides matching TRBD1. Germline loops: CDR1 SGDLS, CDR2 YYNGEE. Trimming removed 4 bases from V and 0 bases from J; junction bases left unmatched: 7. The CDR3 extends over 17 amino acids.

The rearrangement uses TRBV13 and TRBJ2-5; D is undetermined. Germline values: CDR1 PRHDT, CDR2 FYEKMQ (reference sequence). There are 13 residues in the CDR3. V lost 2 bases and J 5 bases, leaving 9 bases between the germline ends. CDR3 protein: CASSLRRGETQYF. The CDR3 bases are TGTGCCAGCAGCTTAAGGAGAGGCGAGACCCAGTACTTC. Complete variable domain (other parts from reference TRBV13 and TRBJ2-5): AAGVIQSPRHLIKEKRETATLKCYPIPRHDTVYWYQQGPGQDPQFLISFYEKMQSDKGSIPDRFSAQQFSDYHSELNMSSLELGDSALYFCASSLRRGETQYFGPGTRLLVL.

Turning to this clone: Distinct nucleotide sequences in the sample also encode this CDR3. The gene calls are TRBV19 and TRBJ2-3; no firm D call. From germline, CDR1 is LNHDA and CDR2 SQIVND (reference sequence). Trimming removed 5 bases at V and 0 bases at J, with 3 bases between. The CDR3 totals 12 residues. CDR3 sequence: CASSLSTDTQYF. The DNA for the CDR3 is TGTGCCAGTAGTCTAAGCACAGATACGCAGTATTTT.

This clone was seen once. CDR3 nucleotide sequence: TGTGCCAGCAGCTTTGGGTATAACTACGAGCAGTACTTC. Translated: CASSFGYNYEQYF. The rearrangement links TRBV7-8 to TRBJ2-7; D is uncertain. V was clipped by 3 bases and J by 3 bases, with 9 bases between them. CDR3 length: 13 amino acids. From germline, CDR1 is SGHVS and CDR2 FQNEAQ. The entire variable domain, with the rest obtained from reference TRBV7-8 and TRBJ2-7, is as follows: GAGVSQSPRYKVAKRGQDVALRCDPISGHVSLFWYQQALGQGPEFLTYFQNEAQLDKSGLPSDRFFAERPEGSVSTLKIQRTQQEDSAVYLCASSFGYNYEQYFGPGTRLTVT.

The chain employs TRBV7-9 and TRBJ2-7, with D unresolved. The CDR3 runs to 12 residues. Between the trimmed V and J ends, which lost 5 bases and 5 bases, there was a span of 10 bases. Germline-derived CDR1 and CDR2 are SEHNR and FQNEAQ (reference sequence). The CDR3 sequence: CASSGRQDEQYF. CDR3 nucleotides: TGTGCCAGCAGCGGCCGACAAGACGAGCAGTACTTC.

This clone appeared a few times. V and J are TRBV14 and TRBJ1-2; D not resolved. Per the germline V gene, CDR1 is SGHDN and CDR2 is FVKESK. Deletions cut 0 bases from V and 9 bases from J, with 23 bases between. This CDR3 is 17 amino acids long. CDR3 protein: CASSQDSRDIGLGSYTF. Here the CDR3 DNA reads TGTGCCAGCAGCCAAGATAGTCGCGACATCGGACTAGGGAGCTACACCTTC.

This chain links TRBV29-1 with TRBJ2-7; D gene uncertain. The V gene lost 3 bases and the J gene lost 6 bases, with 15 bases spanning the gap. The CDR3 is 13 amino acids. Germline assignment: CDR1 SQVTM and CDR2 ANQGSEA. The CDR3 reads CSVEVQPKAEQYF. CDR3 sequence (DNA): TGCAGCGTTGAGGTACAACCAAAGGCCGAGCAGTACTTC.

This clone was found a few times. The chain recombines TRBV6-5 with TRBJ1-1; D possibly corresponds to TRBD1 (6 bases). V was trimmed by 5 bases and J by 9 bases, leaving 13 bases between them. CDR1 and CDR2 (germline): MNHEY, SVGAGI. This CDR3 is built from 12 residues. In nucleotides, the CDR3 is TGTGCCAGCAGTAAATCCCGGGACAAAGCTTTCTTT. Protein product: CASSKSRDKAFF.

Turning to this clone: Other DNA sequences from this sample encode an identical CDR3 as well. The chain links TRBV28 to TRBJ2-3, with TRBD1 identical over 9 bases. The CDR3 is 14 amino acids. Trimming removed 5 bases from V and 6 bases from J; junction bases left unmatched: 6. Per the germline V gene, CDR1 is MDHEN and CDR2 is SYDVKM. The CDR3 DNA reads TGTGCCAGCAGTCTCGGGACAGGGTGGGATACGCAGTATTTT. This codes for CASSLGTGWDTQYF.

V and J are TRBV4-1 and TRBJ1-5; D possibly corresponds to TRBD1 (5 bases). V was clipped by 6 bases and J by 6 bases, with 21 bases between them. This CDR3 is built from 16 residues. From germline, CDR1 is MGHRA and CDR2 YSYEKL. The CDR3 bases are TGCGCCAGCAGTCCAAGAACGGGGGAGGGTGGTCAGCCCCAGCATTTT. This codes for CASSPRTGEGGQPQHF.

The chain recombines TRBV5-6 with TRBJ2-5, with D perhaps given as TRBD1 or TRBD2 (6 bases each). Germline CDR1 and CDR2: SGHDT and YYEEEE. The V end was cut by 0 bases, the J end by 5 bases, with 14 bases between. The CDR3 loop spans 15 amino acids. CDR3 nucleotides: TGTGCCAGCAGCTTGGAACTAGCAAGGGGGGAGACCCAGTACTTC. This sequence encodes CASSLELARGETQYF.

The chain carries TRBV30 and TRBJ1-2; the D gene is possibly TRBD1 (6 bases). The V and J ends lost 4 bases and 8 bases respectively, with 11 bases between them. The CDR3 runs 11 residues. Germline V gene lookup returns CDR1 GTSNPN and CDR2 SVGIG (reference sequence). The CDR3 is CAWIQGGGYTF. CDR3 coding DNA: TGTGCCTGGATACAGGGCGGCGGCTACACCTTC.

The V and J genes are TRBV15 and TRBJ1-2; the D is unclear. The CDR3 spans 18 residues. V lost 1 base to trimming and J lost 4 bases, with 22 bases between them. Germline loops: CDR1 LNHNV, CDR2 YYDKDF (reference sequence). The CDR3 spells CATSRAVAGTPRLYGYTF. The CDR3, as DNA: TGTGCCACCAGCAGAGCAGTTGCGGGTACCCCCCGCCTCTATGGCTACACCTTC.

This sequence joins TRBV27 and TRBJ1-1; a possible D gene is TRBD1 (5 bases). The CDR3 sequence is 16 residues long. CDR1 is MNHEY and CDR2 is SMNVEV in the germline V gene (reference sequence). Between the trimmed V and J ends, which lost 4 bases and 1 base, there was a span of 16 bases. The CDR3 region has the DNA TGTGCCAGCAGTTCACTGAGGAGGGGCCGGAACACTGAAGCTTTCTTT. Encoded protein: CASSSLRRGRNTEAFF.

Remarks on this clone: Other DNA sequences from this sample encode an identical CDR3 as well. V usage is TRBV27 and J usage is TRBJ2-7; maybe TRBD2 (5 bases). V was trimmed by 5 bases and J by 0 bases, leaving 8 bases between them. The CDR3 has 13 residues. Germline assignment: CDR1 MNHEY and CDR2 SMNVEV (reference sequence). Here the CDR3 reads CASSPGNSYEQYF. CDR3 DNA: TGTGCCAGCAGTCCCGGGAACTCCTACGAGCAGTACTTC.